This T cell receptor (beta chain) is from a study of blood T cell repertoires in COVID-19. Looking at the study overall: Acute and convalescent COVID-19 samples came from the United States, Italy and Spain. Nucleic acid was either cDNA or gDNA, and it came from T cells, B-cell-depleted T cells, or PBMCs.

The germline gives CDR1 SGHDT, CDR2 YYEEEE. The ends were cut back, 4 bases at V and 11 bases at J, with 13 bases in the middle. The CDR3 is made up of 13 amino acids. Original processing methods: How many nucleated cells were present was estimated from reference gene primer amplification. The data were produced by immunoSEQ multiplex PCR, yet TCRdb's version contains in-frame clones alone and is incomplete. V, J and clone size are those of that table, while D and trimming were read from the DNA. The sample contains some 120,000 clones, around 90% of which appear only once. The chain employs TRBV5-6 and TRBJ2-6; weak D call: TRBD2 (6 bases). The receptor's source is a woman aged 45-60 years with active or convalescent COVID-19. Sequencing used peripheral blood. CDR3 loop: CASSTGLGDVLTF. The CDR3 DNA reads as TGTGCCAGCAGCACGGGACTGGGCGACGTCCTGACTTTC.